This is a list of T cell receptor beta chains from one sample in a study of blood T cell repertoires in COVID-19. Repertoires were generated with immunoSEQ multiplex PCR, while TCRdb's copy carries only in-frame clones and drops some. Of about 240,000 clones listed, 87% are singletons. Sequences were obtained from peripheral blood. These TCRs come from a man in his 60s who had recovered from COVID-19. The CDR3 runs from the conserved cysteine through the conserved F or W. Each record gives: clone size, V gene, J gene, D gene, CDR3 DNA, CDR3 protein. The D gene is left open where the match is weak. Clone sizes are given selectively: once, few, many, or a class where the clone is expanded.

size: -
V: TRBV6-2/TRBV6-3
J: TRBJ1-1
D: -
DNA: TGTGCCAGCAGCCGAGGACTGCGGAACACTGAAGCTTTCTTT
CDR3: CASSRGLRNTEAFF

size: -
V: TRBV1
J: TRBJ2-2
D: -
DNA: TGCACCAGCAGCAAACTAGAGGGTAACACCGGGGAGCTGTTTTTT
CDR3: CTSSKLEGNTGELFF

size: few
V: TRBV4-1
J: TRBJ2-3
D: TRBD1
DNA: TGCGCCAGCAGCCTAGGACAGGGGGGGACAGATACGCAGTATTTT
CDR3: CASSLGQGGTDTQYF

size: -
V: TRBV2
J: TRBJ2-3
D: -
DNA: TGTGCCAGCAGTGTAACTTGGACAGATACGCAGTATTTT
CDR3: CASSVTWTDTQYF

size: once
V: TRBV6-5
J: TRBJ1-2
D: -
DNA: TGTGCCAGCAGTTATGGAGGTGAGGGAAACGGCTATGGCTACACCTTC
CDR3: CASSYGGEGNGYGYTF

size: -
V: TRBV5-1
J: TRBJ1-6
D: TRBD1
DNA: TGCGCCAGCAGCTTGGTCCAGACAGGGATTCGCTCCTATAATTCACCCCTCCACTTT
CDR3: CASSLVQTGIRSYNSPLHF

size: -
V: TRBV6-5
J: TRBJ1-1
D: TRBD1
DNA: TGTGCCAGCAGCCCGGGACAGGGGCGGCCAGCTTTCTTT
CDR3: CASSPGQGRPAFF

size: once
V: TRBV19
J: TRBJ2-5
D: TRBD2
DNA: TGTGCCAGTAGTCGAATAGCGGGGGGTCTCCAGTACTTC
CDR3: CASSRIAGGLQYF

size: once
V: TRBV5-6
J: TRBJ2-3
D: TRBD1
DNA: TGTGCCAGCAGCTCCACCATCGACAGGGGGAAAGATACGCAGTATTTT
CDR3: CASSSTIDRGKDTQYF

size: -
V: TRBV9
J: TRBJ2-1
D: TRBD2
DNA: TGTGCCAGCAGCGGGGCTAGCGGTAACAATGAGCAGTTCTTC
CDR3: CASSGASGNNEQFF

size: -
V: TRBV30
J: TRBJ1-6
D: -
DNA: TGTGCCTGGAGTCGTACACCGTATAATTCACCCCTCCACTTT
CDR3: CAWSRTPYNSPLHF

size: -
V: TRBV3-1/TRBV3-2
J: TRBJ2-2
D: -
DNA: TGTGCCAGCAGCCTCCGGGGAGGCGGGGAGCTGTTTTTT
CDR3: CASSLRGGGELFF

size: -
V: TRBV4-1
J: TRBJ2-3
D: -
DNA: TGCGCCAGCAGCCAAGTGGGGGGTCAGGGTGTCACAGATACGCAGTATTTT
CDR3: CASSQVGGQGVTDTQYF

size: -
V: TRBV5-1
J: TRBJ2-5
D: TRBD2
DNA: TGCGCCAGCAGATACCGCAAGACTAGCGGGGAAGAGACCCAGTACTTC
CDR3: CASRYRKTSGEETQYF

size: -
V: TRBV7-9
J: TRBJ1-1
D: TRBD1
DNA: TGTGCCAGCAGCCGCCGGACAGGGACAATGAACACTGAAGCTTTCTTT
CDR3: CASSRRTGTMNTEAFF

size: -
V: TRBV5-1
J: TRBJ1-6
D: -
DNA: TGCGCCAGCAGCGGGGGCGAGGGCGGTTCACCCCTCCACTTT
CDR3: CASSGGEGGSPLHF

size: -
V: TRBV14
J: TRBJ2-3
D: TRBD2
DNA: TGTGCCAGCAGCCAAGGCGCGGGGGGCAGCACAGATACGCAGTATTTT
CDR3: CASSQGAGGSTDTQYF

size: -
V: TRBV2
J: TRBJ1-3
D: TRBD1
DNA: TGTGCCAGCAGGGGACAGTACAGCTCTGGAAACACCATATATTTT
CDR3: CASRGQYSSGNTIYF

size: once
V: TRBV5-4
J: TRBJ1-2
D: TRBD1
DNA: TGTGCCAGCACTGGGACAGGAGGAGGGTATGGCTACACCTTC
CDR3: CASTGTGGGYGYTF

size: -
V: TRBV9
J: TRBJ1-1
D: TRBD1
DNA: TGTGCCAGCAGCGTCGGACAGGGGGCGTACACTGAAGCTTTCTTT
CDR3: CASSVGQGAYTEAFF

size: -
V: TRBV24-1
J: TRBJ2-5
D: TRBD2
DNA: TGTGCCACCAGTGCTCGGGGGGGGCGAGAGACCCAGTACTTC
CDR3: CATSARGGRETQYF

size: once
V: TRBV7-9
J: TRBJ2-7
D: -
DNA: TGTGCCAGCAGGACAATCCCAGGCTACGAGCAGTACTTC
CDR3: CASRTIPGYEQYF

size: -
V: TRBV5-1
J: TRBJ2-1
D: -
DNA: TGCGCCAGCACCGACGGGGTTACCTACAATGAGCAGTTCTTC
CDR3: CASTDGVTYNEQFF

size: -
V: TRBV12-5
J: TRBJ2-3
D: -
DNA: TGTGCTAGTTTGGGGGGTATCACAGATACGCAGTATTTT
CDR3: CASLGGITDTQYF